This entry describes one T cell receptor beta chain. What was amplified from RNA transcripts were TCR beta CDR3 regions. The HTBI primer set was used in a first-round RT-PCR of the TCR CDR3. TCRdb re-analysed the multiplex PCR reads in MiXCR, keeping a single row per CDR3 protein. The sample lists fewer than 700,000 distinct CDR3 sequences; roughly 17% were seen once. Trimming pared 0 bases from V and 0 bases from J, leaving 12 bases between. Germline loops: CDR1 DFQATT, CDR2 SNEGSKA (reference sequence). This CDR3 spans 16 amino acids. Aged 18 to 65, the patients had hyperthyroidism that was newly diagnosed and had lasted under 2 months. The sample comes from a study of T cells in Graves' hyperthyroidism and ophthalmopathy.

Sequenced material: blood. The chain links TRBV20-1 to TRBJ1-3, with D maybe TRBD1 (5 bases). The source is a woman in her 30s with Graves' hyperthyroidism. CDR3 residues: CSAREEDRYSGNTIYF. The CDR3 nucleotides read TGCAGTGCTAGAGAAGAAGACAGATACTCTGGAAACACCATATATTTT.